The 16 T cell receptor beta chains below were found in one sample sequenced in a study of shared clonotypes between healthy human individuals. Here immunoSEQ multiplex PCR was the method, and the copy in TCRdb shows in-frame clones only, minus some. The sample includes millions of clones, over 85% of them seen just once. Material for sequencing was naive CD4+ T cells sorted from blood. Documented subset: CD45RA+ positively selected. These receptor sequences come from a man younger than 35 in good health.

In nucleotides, the CDR3 is TGTGCTAGTGGATTAAAGGGACGGTCAAATCAGCCCCAGCATTTT. This gives the protein CASGLKGRSNQPQHF. The rearrangement joins TRBV12-5 to TRBJ1-5, with a possible D match to TRBD1 (5 bases). The CDR3 is 15 amino acids. V was trimmed by 6 bases and J by 4 bases, leaving 16 bases between them. Germline CDR1 and CDR2: LGHNT and FRNRAP.

This clone came up once. V is TRBV2 and J is TRBJ1-5, with no clear D. Germline CDR1 SNHLY, CDR2 FYNNEI. Trimming pared 6 bases from V and 6 bases from J, leaving 18 bases between. The CDR3 length is 15 residues. CDR3 sequence reads: CASRALDLAGQPQHF. The DNA of the CDR3 is TGTGCCAGCAGAGCCCTCGACCTGGCGGGTCAGCCCCAGCATTTT.

The V and J genes are TRBV28 and TRBJ2-7; 12 bases agree with TRBD1. Per germline, CDR1 MDHEN and CDR2 SYDVKM. The CDR3 contains 15 residues. Trimming cost V 3 bases and J 6 bases; bases outside gene matches: 6. CDR3 protein: CASSFSGQGAREQYF. CDR3 nucleotide sequence: TGTGCCAGCAGTTTCTCGGGACAGGGGGCTCGCGAGCAGTACTTC.

As to this clone: The identical CDR3 is also encoded by other nucleotide sequences in the sample. This chain uses TRBV6-5 with TRBJ1-5, with D possibly TRBD1 on 5 matching bases. Germline loops: CDR1 MNHEY, CDR2 SVGAGI. V shed 5 bases and J shed 4 bases, with 9 bases lying between them. The CDR3 has 13 amino acids. This chain's CDR3 is CASSRGGNQPQHF. DNA of the CDR3: TGTGCCAGCAGTCGCGGGGGGAATCAGCCCCAGCATTTT.

The CDR3 DNA sequence: TGTGCCAGCTCGGCGTCGGAGATTTCACCCCTCCACTTT. It codes for CASSASEISPLHF. This chain links TRBV19 with TRBJ1-6; D gene unclear. Per germline, CDR1 LNHDA and CDR2 SQIVND (reference sequence). Trimming cost V 9 bases and J 9 bases, with 15 bases left between them. CDR3 length: 13 amino acids.

The chain is built from TRBV28 and TRBJ1-1, with D perhaps matching TRBD1 (6 bases). The germline V gene has CDR1 MDHEN and CDR2 SYDVKM. This CDR3 comprises 14 residues. Between the trimmed V and J ends, which lost 8 bases and 1 base, there was a span of 14 bases. The CDR3 loop is CASCRGTKNTEAFF. CDR3 DNA: TGTGCCAGCTGCCGGGGGACAAAGAACACTGAAGCTTTCTTT.

DNA for the CDR3: TGTGCCAGCAGCGGATTTAGCGGGGGGACGACCTACAATGAGCAGTTCTTC. The encoded protein is CASSGFSGGTTYNEQFF. This chain connects TRBV7-9 to TRBJ2-1; 10 positions agree with TRBD2. CDR3 length equals 17 residues. Germline loops: CDR1 SEHNR, CDR2 FQNEAQ (reference sequence). The ends lost 5 bases at V and 2 bases at J; junction bases unmatched: 9.

This sequence joins TRBV7-2 and TRBJ1-1; D is perhaps TRBD1 (5 bases). This CDR3 has 15 amino acids. Trimming cost V 5 bases and J 0 bases, with 13 bases left between them. Germline assignment: CDR1 SGHTA and CDR2 FQGNSA. CDR3 nucleotides: TGTGCCAGCAGCCGAGAGCGGGGGGTGAACACTGAAGCTTTCTTT. Its protein is CASSRERGVNTEAFF. Complete variable domain (other parts from reference TRBV7-2 and TRBJ1-1): GAGVSQSPSNKVTEKGKDVELRCDPISGHTALYWYRQSLGQGLEFLIYFQGNSAPDKSGLPSDRFSAERTGGSVSTLTIQRTQQEDSAVYLCASSRERGVNTEAFFGQGTRLTVV.

The chain couples TRBV11-2 to TRBJ2-7; no definite D call. The length of the CDR3 is 13 residues. V was cut by 5 bases and J by 2 bases, with 10 bases left in between. The germline V gene has CDR1 SGHAT and CDR2 FQNNGV. CDR3 region: CASSPKHPYEQYF. The DNA for the CDR3 is TGTGCCAGCAGCCCCAAGCACCCCTACGAGCAGTACTTC.

J is TRBJ2-3 and V is TRBV7-8; TRBD2 might be the D (5 bases). The CDR3 totals 16 residues. Looked up from germline, CDR1 is SGHVS and CDR2 is FQNEAQ. Trimming took 1 base from V and 2 from J, leaving 13 bases between them. The CDR3, as DNA: TGTGCCAGCAGCTTAGAGCCTAGCATGATCACAGATACGCAGTATTTT. Protein sequence: CASSLEPSMITDTQYF.

This rearrangement joins TRBV25-1 to TRBJ2-5; either TRBD1 or TRBD2 may supply D (7 bases each). Germline CDR1 is MGHDK and CDR2 is SYGVNS. The CDR3 sequence is 14 residues long. V was cut by 6 bases and J by 4 bases, with 15 bases left in between. The CDR3 DNA is TGTGCCAGCAGCCCAGGGGGGGGGAGAGAGACCCAGTACTTC. Translating it yields CASSPGGGRETQYF.

This chain connects TRBV28 to TRBJ2-5, with no clear D. Germline V CDR1 and CDR2: MDHEN, SYDVKM. Trimming took 5 bases from V and 2 from J, leaving 9 bases between them. This CDR3 region has 13 residues. CDR3 DNA: TGTGCCAGCAGTCCTAGTGTTCAAGAGACCCAGTACTTC. Protein sequence: CASSPSVQETQYF.

The DNA of the CDR3 is TGTGCCAGCAGCCGCACTAGCGGGGGAAAACAAGAGACCCAGTACTTC. It specifies CASSRTSGGKQETQYF. The chain recombines TRBV5-4 with TRBJ2-5; 11 bases match TRBD2. Unmatched junction bases numbered 7, after V lost 4 bases and J lost 2 bases. CDR1 SGHNT and CDR2 YYREEE come from the germline V gene (reference sequence). The length of the CDR3 is 16 residues.

The rearrangement uses TRBV4-1 and TRBJ2-3; D is perhaps TRBD2 (6 bases). Germline CDR1 and CDR2: MGHRA and YSYEKL. The V gene lost 1 base and the J gene lost 0 bases, with 14 bases spanning the gap. The length of the CDR3 is 17 residues. CDR3 sequence reads: CASSQASLEGSTDTQYF. The CDR3 DNA reads as TGCGCCAGCAGCCAAGCTTCTCTGGAGGGGAGCACAGATACGCAGTATTTT.

This clone was picked up many times. CDR3 protein: CATSSRGTEAFF. The CDR3 DNA is TGTGCCACCAGCAGTCGGGGAACTGAAGCTTTCTTT. The chain combines TRBV15 with TRBJ1-1, with no clear D. The germline V gene encodes CDR1 LNHNV and CDR2 YYDKDF (reference sequence). V lost 3 bases, J lost 5 bases, and 7 bases lay in between. The CDR3 is made up of 12 amino acids.

V and J are TRBV5-1 and TRBJ2-2; 10 bases map to TRBD1. The CDR3 is 16 residues long. Trimming at V came to 4 bases and at J to 4 bases, leaving 7 bases not matched to a gene. Germline CDR1 reads SGHRS; CDR2 reads YFSETQ. The CDR3, as DNA: TGCGCCAGCAGCCCGGGACAGGGGAAGGGCACCGGGGAGCTGTTTTTT. Translating it yields CASSPGQGKGTGELFF.